This TCR beta chain originates from a study of cytomegalovirus exposure and HLA in healthy donors. The CDR3 loop spans 14 amino acids. V was cut by 6 bases and J by 0 bases, with 8 bases left in between. Germline CDR1 LGHNT, CDR2 FRNRAP. PCR amplification relied on 60 Vbeta primers (plus 13 Jbeta primers). The protocol was immunoSEQ multiplex PCR, while the TCRdb copy is restricted to in-frame clones and leaves out a portion. This sample carries some 130,000 clones, about 68% of them seen once, and the ten largest clones take approximately 1.6%. Points on this clone: Its antigen is not known.

Findings and caveats of the study: Most sequenced TCRs were rare (though some public TCRs occurred in many donors).

Sequencing was carried out using PBMCs. The sequence was obtained from a human donor in good health. This chain connects TRBV12-5 to TRBJ2-2, with D tentatively TRBD1 (6 bases). CDR3 nucleotides: TGTGCTAGTGGGACAGGTCCGAACACCGGGGAGCTGTTTTTT. Its protein product is CASGTGPNTGELFF. The complete variable domain, with remaining parts taken from reference TRBV12-5 and TRBJ2-2, reads DARVTQTPRHKVTEMGQEVTMRCQPILGHNTVFWYRQTMMQGLELLAYFRNRAPLDDSGMPKDRFSAEMPDATLATLKIQPSEPRDSAVYFCASGTGPNTGELFFGEGSRLTVL.